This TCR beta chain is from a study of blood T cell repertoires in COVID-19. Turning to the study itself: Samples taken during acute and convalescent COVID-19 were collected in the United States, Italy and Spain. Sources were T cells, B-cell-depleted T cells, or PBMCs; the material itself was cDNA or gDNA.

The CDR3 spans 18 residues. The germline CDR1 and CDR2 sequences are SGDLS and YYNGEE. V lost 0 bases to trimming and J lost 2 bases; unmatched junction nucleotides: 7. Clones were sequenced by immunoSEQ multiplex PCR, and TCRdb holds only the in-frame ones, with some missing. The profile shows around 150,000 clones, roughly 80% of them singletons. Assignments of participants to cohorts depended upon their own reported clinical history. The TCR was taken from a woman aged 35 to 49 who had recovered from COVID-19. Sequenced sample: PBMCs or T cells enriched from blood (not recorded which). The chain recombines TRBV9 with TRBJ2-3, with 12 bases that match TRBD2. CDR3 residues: CASSVGLAGVGNTDTQYF. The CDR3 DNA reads TGTGCCAGCAGCGTAGGACTAGCGGGAGTAGGGAACACAGATACGCAGTATTTT.